The entry below describes one T cell receptor (beta chain). Original handling: Using reference gene primer amplification, nucleated cell counts were estimated. TCRdb's table, derived via immunoSEQ multiplex PCR, lists solely in-frame clones and lacks some. The V and J calls and the clone size are those of that table, but D and trimming were determined from the DNA. This table has roughly 77,000 clones, around four fifths appearing once. This specimen belongs to a study of blood T cell repertoires in COVID-19. Overall study context: The United States, Italy and Spain provided the acute and convalescent COVID-19 samples.

Trimming took 2 bases from V and 8 from J, leaving 12 bases between them. Looked up from germline, CDR1 is MDHEN and CDR2 is SYDVKM. This CDR3 is built from 13 residues. It was during active infection that Seattle patients were enrolled and then longitudinally followed. The sequence came from a man in his sixties with COVID-19, enrolled during active disease. V and J are TRBV28 and TRBJ1-2, with D hard to call. Input material: peripheral blood. In DNA form, the CDR3 reads TGTGCCAGCAGTTTAGGTCCGGTAACCGGCTACACCTTC. Protein product: CASSLGPVTGYTF.